This TCR beta chain was identified in a study of long-term antiretroviral therapy in people with HIV. Broader study findings: The study collected blood between the mid-2000s and the late 2010s, possibly under older ART regimens.

As for this clone: Its antigen is still unknown.

Assay version v3.0 of immunoSEQ was used, and it was run at survey level. Using immunoSEQ multiplex PCR, the repertoire was profiled, and TCRdb retains in-frame clones only, with some absent. Among 13,000 or so clones listed, around 77% were seen once. From germline, CDR1 is MGHRA and CDR2 YSYEKL. This CDR3 has 19 amino acids. V was pared by 0 bases and J by 1 base, with 22 bases between. The TCR comes from a woman younger than 30 with HIV. The sequencing here drew on unsorted PBMCs, taken 1.3 years after starting antiretroviral therapy. The genes are TRBV4-1 and TRBJ2-7; possibly TRBD2 for D (6 bases). CDR3 in amino acids: CASSQDPTSMVADSYEQYF. As DNA, the CDR3 is TGCGCCAGCAGCCAAGATCCAACGTCTATGGTAGCGGATTCCTACGAGCAGTACTTC.